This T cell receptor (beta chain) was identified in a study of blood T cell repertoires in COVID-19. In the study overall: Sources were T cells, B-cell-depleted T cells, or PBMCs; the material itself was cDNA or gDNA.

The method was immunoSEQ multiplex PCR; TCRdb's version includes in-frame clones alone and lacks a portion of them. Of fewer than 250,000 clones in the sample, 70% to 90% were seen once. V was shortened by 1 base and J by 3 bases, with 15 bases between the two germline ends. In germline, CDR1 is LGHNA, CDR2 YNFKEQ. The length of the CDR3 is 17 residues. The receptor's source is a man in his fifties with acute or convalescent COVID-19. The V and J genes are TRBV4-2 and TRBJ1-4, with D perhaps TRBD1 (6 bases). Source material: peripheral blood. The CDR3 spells CASSQGGRLRANEKLFF. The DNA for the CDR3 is TGTGCCAGCAGCCAAGGGGGGCGGTTGAGGGCTAATGAAAAACTGTTTTTT.